Each of the 18 T cell receptor beta chains below was sequenced from the same sample in a study of blood T cell repertoires in COVID-19. Clones were sequenced by immunoSEQ multiplex PCR, and TCRdb holds only the in-frame ones, with some missing. The sample includes under 300,000 clones, approximately 78% of them seen just once. Material for sequencing was peripheral blood. These TCRs come from a woman younger than 35 with acute or convalescent COVID-19.

V is TRBV24-1 and J is TRBJ2-3, with 7 bases identical to TRBD2. CDR3 size: 16 residues. Trimming took 3 bases from V and 4 from J; bases not matched to a gene: 9. Germline assignment: CDR1 KGHDR and CDR2 SFDVKD. CDR3 nucleotides: TGTGCCACCAGTGATGCCCTAGCGGTTCCTCCAGATACGCAGTATTTT. It specifies CATSDALAVPPDTQYF.

This chain's CDR3 is CASTRIGLAGGKDTQYF. CDR3 DNA: TGTGCCAGCACTCGAATAGGGCTAGCGGGAGGCAAAGATACGCAGTATTTT. The rearrangement uses TRBV6-6 and TRBJ2-3, with 11 bases matching TRBD2. The V and J ends lost 7 bases and 5 bases, in that order; junction bases with no gene match: 14. This CDR3 has 17 residues. CDR1 MNHNY and CDR2 SVGAGI come from the germline V gene (reference sequence).

The chain couples TRBV6-5 to TRBJ1-4; no clear D gene. Germline V lookup: CDR1 MNHEY, CDR2 SVGAGI. This CDR3 is 13 amino acids long. Trimming took off 7 bases at V and 0 bases at J, with 6 bases between the two ends. CDR3 loop: CASINTTNEKLFF. The CDR3, as DNA: TGTGCCAGCATAAATACAACTAATGAAAAACTGTTTTTT.

Here the CDR3 DNA reads TGCGCCAGCAGCTTGGGTCCGTCCCCCGAGCAGTACTTC. This encodes CASSLGPSPEQYF. The chain uses TRBV5-1 and TRBJ2-7; D not resolved. The V gene's germline CDR1 is SGHRS and CDR2 YFSETQ. The length of the CDR3 is 13 residues. Trimming left V 0 bases short and J 6 bases short, with 10 bases between.

The CDR3 is CASSLVGVTEQFF. DNA for the CDR3: TGTGCCAGCAGCTTAGTGGGAGTGACCGAGCAGTTCTTC. J is TRBJ2-1 and V is TRBV11-2, with a tentative D call TRBD2 (5 bases). The CDR3 covers 13 residues. The germline V gene encodes CDR1 SGHAT and CDR2 FQNNGV. V was pared by 1 base and J by 10 bases, with 11 bases between.

The chain combines TRBV19 with TRBJ1-5; 7 bases line up with TRBD1. V trimming: 6 bases; J trimming: 2 bases; junction bases outside the gene matches: 4. Looked up from germline, CDR1 is LNHDA and CDR2 is SQIVND (reference sequence). This CDR3 has 14 amino acids. The CDR3, as DNA: TGTGCCAGTAGGTTCCAGGGGGGCAATCAGCCCCAGCATTTT. This sequence encodes CASRFQGGNQPQHF.

This clone has a single count. The chain couples TRBV6-5 to TRBJ2-7; 7 positions match TRBD1. The germline V gene has CDR1 MNHEY and CDR2 SVGAGI. The V and J ends lost 7 bases and 1 base, in that order; junction bases with no gene match: 10. CDR3 length equals 15 residues. The CDR3 protein is CASIHGQATSYEQYF. In nucleotides, the CDR3 is TGTGCCAGCATCCATGGACAGGCAACGTCCTACGAGCAGTACTTC.

The chain is built from TRBV6-5 and TRBJ1-2; D gene uncertain. The CDR3 loop spans 14 amino acids. V lost 7 bases and J 0 bases, leaving 12 bases between the germline ends. Germline V lookup: CDR1 MNHEY, CDR2 SVGAGI. The CDR3 protein is CASTPQASNYGYTF. The DNA of the CDR3 is TGTGCCAGCACCCCCCAGGCGTCTAACTATGGCTACACCTTC.

The V and J genes are TRBV11-2 and TRBJ2-3; D might be TRBD1 (6 bases). The CDR3 spans 17 residues. Germline-derived CDR1 and CDR2 are SGHAT and FQNNGV. The V gene lost 2 bases and the J gene lost 4 bases, with 19 bases spanning the gap. The CDR3 sequence: CASSLTRQELFPDTQYF. Written as DNA, the CDR3 is TGTGCCAGCAGCTTAACCCGACAGGAACTATTCCCAGATACGCAGTATTTT.

This clone has more than one count but fewer than ten. V gene TRBV5-5 combines with J gene TRBJ1-5, with 7 bases lining up with TRBD1. Germline CDR1 is SGHKS and CDR2 is YYEKEE (reference sequence). J lost 6 bases, V lost 6 bases, and 12 bases had no gene match. The CDR3 has 15 residues. The CDR3 reads CASTQGELIGQPQHF. DNA of the CDR3: TGTGCCAGCACGCAGGGGGAGTTGATCGGTCAGCCCCAGCATTTT. Full variable domain (rest looked up from reference TRBV5-5 and TRBJ1-5): DAGVTQSPTHLIKTRGQQVTLRCSPISGHKSVSWYQQVLGQGPQFIFQYYEKEERGRGNFPDRFSARQFPNYSSELNVNALLLGDSALYLCASTQGELIGQPQHFGDGTRLSIL.

This clone came up once. The chain recombines TRBV6-5 with TRBJ1-2; the D gene is possibly TRBD1 (6 bases). Germline assignment: CDR1 MNHEY and CDR2 SVGAGI. V lost 4 bases, J lost 4 bases, and 13 bases lay in between. The CDR3 contains 14 residues. The CDR3 DNA follows: TGTGCCAGCAGTTCGACGACAGGTGTCTATGGCTACACCTTC. It encodes CASSSTTGVYGYTF.

This chain uses TRBV27 with TRBJ1-6, with D hard to call. Per the germline V gene, CDR1 is MNHEY and CDR2 is SMNVEV (reference sequence). This CDR3 is 15 amino acids long. V gave up 5 bases and J gave up 0 bases, with 8 bases separating them. CDR3 in amino acids: CASSLRSSYNSPLHF. For the CDR3, the DNA is TGTGCCAGCAGTCTGCGAAGCTCCTATAATTCACCCCTCCACTTT.

The chain couples TRBV27 to TRBJ2-2; tentative D call: TRBD1 (6 bases). Germline CDR1 is MNHEY and CDR2 is SMNVEV (reference sequence). CDR3 size: 15 residues. Trimming took 6 bases from V and 4 from J, leaving 15 bases between them. CDR3 loop: CASSPWGRLTGELFF. As DNA, the CDR3 is TGTGCCAGCAGCCCATGGGGGCGTCTCACCGGGGAGCTGTTTTTT.

The rearrangement joins TRBV7-6 to TRBJ2-2, with a possible D match to TRBD1 (6 bases). Germline CDR1 and CDR2: SGHVS and FNYEAQ. V was clipped by 0 bases and J by 4 bases, with 9 bases between them. This CDR3 contains 15 residues. The CDR3 region has the DNA TGTGCCAGCAGCTTAGCCCAGGGGTTCACCGGGGAGCTGTTTTTT. Translated: CASSLAQGFTGELFF.

J is TRBJ2-1 and V is TRBV5-1; 11 bases map to TRBD2. Germline V gene sequence: CDR1 SGHRS, CDR2 YFSETQ. CDR3 length: 17 residues. With 4 bases clipped from V and 6 bases from J, the junction kept 12 bases outside the gene matches. In DNA form, the CDR3 reads TGCGCCAGCAGCGCGGACCCCGGGACTAGCGGCCCCAATGAGCAGTTCTTC. This sequence encodes CASSADPGTSGPNEQFF. Full variable domain (missing parts from reference TRBV5-1 and TRBJ2-1): KAGVTQTPRYLIKTRGQQVTLSCSPISGHRSVSWYQQTPGQGLQFLFEYFSETQRNKGNFPGRFSGRQFSNSRSEMNVSTLELGDSALYLCASSADPGTSGPNEQFFGPGTRLTVL.

The table lists this clone with a few counts. V and J are TRBV24-1 and TRBJ1-2, with a possible D match to TRBD1 (6 bases). The CDR3 has 15 residues. V was trimmed by 4 bases and J by 7 bases, leaving 18 bases between them. Germline V gene data show CDR1 as KGHDR and CDR2 as SFDVKD. The CDR3 DNA sequence: TGTGCCACCAGTGACCCCGGGAGGGGGAAGGGTGGCTACACCTTC. Amino acid sequence: CATSDPGRGKGGYTF.

In this sample, this clone turned up a few times. V usage is TRBV9 and J usage is TRBJ2-7; 8 nucleotides match TRBD1. Germline trimming cut 3 bases from V and 5 bases from J; bases unmatched to any gene: 10. This CDR3 is 15 amino acids long. Germline assignment: CDR1 SGDLS and CDR2 YYNGEE. CDR3: CASSAREDRVHEQYF. The CDR3 DNA follows: TGTGCCAGCAGCGCGCGAGAGGACAGGGTCCACGAGCAGTACTTC.

The genes are TRBV19 and TRBJ1-2, with 7 nucleotides matching TRBD1. Germline lookup yields CDR1 LNHDA and CDR2 SQIVND (reference sequence). The V segment lost 6 bases and the J segment 6 bases; nucleotides outside the gene matches: 7. This CDR3 has 13 amino acids. The chain's CDR3 is CASSTNQGDGYTF. The CDR3 DNA sequence: TGTGCCAGTAGCACTAACCAGGGGGATGGCTACACCTTC. Variable domain in full (rest from reference TRBV19 and TRBJ1-2): DGGITQSPKYLFRKEGQNVTLSCEQNLNHDAMYWYRQDPGQGLRLIYYSQIVNDFQKGDIAEGYSVSREKKESFPLTVTSAQKNPTAFYLCASSTNQGDGYTFGSGTRLTVV.